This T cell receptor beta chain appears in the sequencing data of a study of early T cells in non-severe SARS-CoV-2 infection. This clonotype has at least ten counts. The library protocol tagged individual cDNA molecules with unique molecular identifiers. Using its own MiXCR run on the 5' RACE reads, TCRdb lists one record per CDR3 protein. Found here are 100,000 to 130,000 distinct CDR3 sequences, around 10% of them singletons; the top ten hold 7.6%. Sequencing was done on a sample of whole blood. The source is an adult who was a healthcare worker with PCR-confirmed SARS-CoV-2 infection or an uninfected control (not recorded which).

CDR3 DNA: TGTGCCATCGGACAGGGGTTGACAGATACGCAGTATTTT. It specifies CAIGQGLTDTQYF. The chain employs TRBV10-3 and TRBJ2-3; 9 bases map to TRBD1. The germline CDR1 and CDR2 sequences are ENHRY and SYGVKD. This CDR3 has 13 residues. V shed 8 bases and J 3 bases; nucleotides not matched to a gene: 3.